This T cell receptor (beta chain) derives from a study of post-analysis software for immune sequencing data. Study at large: Included courses were relapsing-remitting and secondary progressive multiple sclerosis; progressive-relapsing multiple sclerosis was also included. Study-wide findings and caveats: Diversity measured as normalized Chao1 was significantly lower in multiple sclerosis patients than in controls. Batch-matched samples strongly co-clustered by F measure. About five TRBV segments appeared more often in patients than in controls, and TRBV5-6, TRBV5-1 and TRBV20-1 were among these.

Researchers reported that TCR beta cDNA libraries carried unique molecular identifiers. Input of roughly 0.95 to 10 million T cells yielded 500,000 to 550,000 cDNA molecules. One entry per CDR3 protein, called by TCRdb with MiXCR from the PCR reads. Of hundreds of thousands of distinct CDR3 sequences in the sample, approximately 59% were seen once. This clonotype occurred once. Its antigen is unknown. Germline V gives CDR1 LNHNV, CDR2 YYDKDF (reference sequence). This CDR3 has 14 residues. Deletions cut 0 bases from V and 10 bases from J, with 13 bases between. This receptor was obtained from a girl aged 2-10 years with multiple sclerosis. This chain connects TRBV15 to TRBJ2-1; D is perhaps TRBD1 (6 bases). Sequenced sample: blood. CDR3 coding DNA: TGTGCCACCAGCAGAGATCAATCGGACAGCGAGCAGTTCTTC. Protein sequence: CATSRDQSDSEQFF. Using reference TRBV15 and TRBJ2-1 for the parts outside the CDR3, the full variable domain is DAMVIQNPRYQVTQFGKPVTLSCSQTLNHNVMYWYQQKSSQAPKLLFHYYDKDFNNEADTPDNFQSRRPNTSFCFLDIRSPGLGDTAMYLCATSRDQSDSEQFFGPGTRLTVL.